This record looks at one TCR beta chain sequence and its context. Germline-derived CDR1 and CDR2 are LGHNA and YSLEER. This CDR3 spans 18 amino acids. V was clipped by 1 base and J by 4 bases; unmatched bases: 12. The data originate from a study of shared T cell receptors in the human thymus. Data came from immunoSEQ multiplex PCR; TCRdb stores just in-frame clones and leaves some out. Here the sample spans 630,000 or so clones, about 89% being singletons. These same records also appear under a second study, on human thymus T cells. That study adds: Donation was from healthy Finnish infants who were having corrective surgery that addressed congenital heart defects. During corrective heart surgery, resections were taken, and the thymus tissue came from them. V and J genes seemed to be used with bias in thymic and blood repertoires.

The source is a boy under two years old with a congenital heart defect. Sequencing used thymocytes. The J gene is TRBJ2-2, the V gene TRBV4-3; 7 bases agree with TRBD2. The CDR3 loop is CASSQVIWGGVVTGELFF. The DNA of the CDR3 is TGCGCCAGCAGCCAAGTGATTTGGGGGGGGGTTGTCACCGGGGAGCTGTTTTTT.